A selection of T cell receptor beta chains follows, all from one sample in a study of response to subunit inactivated influenza vaccine. MiXCR, run by TCRdb on the RT-PCR reads, gives a single entry per CDR3 protein. The sample includes hundreds of thousands of distinct CDR3 sequences, less than 20% seen only once; the top ten take under 13%. The starting material was PBMCs from blood, obtained 4 to 6 days after vaccination. The receptors were gathered from a middle-aged man who received an inactivated influenza vaccine. The CDR3 runs from the conserved cysteine through the conserved F or W. Part of the rows lack a size; the others show once, few, many or a class for expanded clones.

>TRBV28|15|TRBJ1-4|few
CASSLSGPTNEKLFF
>TRBV12-3/TRBV12-4|15|TRBJ1-5|NA
CASSWSAASGQPQHF
>TRBV6-1|14|TRBJ1-1|few
CASNQGARDTEAFF
>TRBV5-6|16|TRBJ2-2|NA
CASSPTGTGNTGELFF
>TRBV2|15|TRBJ2-1|few
CASSESGRSYNEQFF
>TRBV5-6|14|TRBJ2-1|few
CASTYRGTYAEQFF
>TRBV7-2|14|TRBJ2-6|NA
CASTTSSGANVLTF
>TRBV12-3/TRBV12-4|14|TRBJ2-1|many
CASSFTGPLGEQFF
>TRBV5-1|15|TRBJ2-7|many
CASSLVGTRGYEQYF
>TRBV7-2|15|TRBJ1-4|few
CASSRQTGTNEKLFF
>TRBV5-6|20|TRBJ2-1|few
CASSFGAPFGSGVSYNEQFF
>TRBV4-3|14|TRBJ2-7|NA
CASSQDRRGSEQYF
>TRBV2|15|TRBJ2-7|few
CASSEAVLFSFEQYF
>TRBV19|15|TRBJ2-2|NA
CASRVPGSNTGELFF
>TRBV30|15|TRBJ2-7|NA
CAWSGGLGTLYEQYF
>TRBV6-5|14|TRBJ2-5|few
CASSYVRVGVTQYF
>TRBV28|20|TRBJ2-7|NA
CASSVIGLGRGQREPYEQYF
>TRBV28|15|TRBJ2-5|NA
CASSAQGAYQETQYF
>TRBV20-1|14|TRBJ1-1|many
CSARAGHLNTEAFF
>TRBV6-1|14|TRBJ2-2|NA
CATRKSFDTGELFF
>TRBV29-1|14|TRBJ2-3|NA
CSVDSGISTDTQYF
>TRBV12-3/TRBV12-4|13|TRBJ2-7|NA
CASSSWDAGEQYF
>TRBV12-3/TRBV12-4|13|TRBJ2-5|NA
CASCPGAYETQYF
>TRBV4-3|17|TRBJ2-7|NA
CASSQASGTVLSYEQYF
>TRBV4-2|14|TRBJ2-7|many
CASSYLGDTYEQYF
>TRBV6-1|16|TRBJ2-7|NA
CASSVVSGQPGYEQYF
>TRBV4-2|15|TRBJ1-1|few
CASSQGALPNTEAFF
>TRBV2|13|TRBJ2-1|NA
CASIRDGYNEQFF
>TRBV11-1|21|TRBJ2-3|NA
CASSLAVSFSRTGPGTDTQYF
>TRBV20-1|14|TRBJ2-7|NA
CSARVRTSLYEQYF
>TRBV6-1|16|TRBJ1-4|NA
CASIRTGGAYGEKLFF
>TRBV6-5|16|TRBJ1-5|NA
CASSYFDRGRSQPQHF
>TRBV29-1|13|TRBJ1-1|NA
CSVEGGRRTEAFF
>TRBV7-2|17|TRBJ2-3|few
CASSLSGGGLFTDTQYF
>TRBV15|16|TRBJ1-4|NA
CATSRDLGRSNEKLFF
>TRBV6-5|15|TRBJ2-1|NA
CASSYDRGNRNEQFF
>TRBV20-1|12|TRBJ1-1|NA
CSPKRVGTEAFF
>TRBV20-1|15|TRBJ1-2|NA
CSARDRGHNNYGYTF
>TRBV5-1|17|TRBJ2-6|few
CASSFGGRSTGANVLTF
>TRBV5-1|16|TRBJ2-3|many
CASSGGTSGSTDTQYF
>TRBV5-8|17|TRBJ2-5|NA
CASAPGSLRHFQETQYF
>TRBV10-3|13|TRBJ2-1|few
CAIASANPNEQFF
>TRBV4-3|18|TRBJ1-3|few
CASSQDGQDRGPGNTIYF
>TRBV7-6|17|TRBJ1-5|NA
CASSSMLGGEGNQPQHF
>TRBV6-5|14|TRBJ2-5|few
CASSYEGGGETQYF
>TRBV5-1|17|TRBJ2-1|NA
CASSLATTSRPYNEQFF
>TRBV12-3/TRBV12-4|15|TRBJ2-2|NA
CASSLRQGPSGELFF
>TRBV25-1|14|TRBJ2-2|NA
CASTSTGFTGELFF
>TRBV20-1|11|TRBJ1-1|many
CSASLNTEAFF
>TRBV6-2/TRBV6-3|21|TRBJ2-5|NA
CASSYSYIGTGFDGAQETQYF
>TRBV7-8|16|TRBJ1-1|few
CASSLEPGQGNTEAFF
>TRBV6-1|14|TRBJ2-7|NA
CASSEWDRAYEQYF
>TRBV20-1|14|TRBJ1-2|NA
CSAKTTGSNYGYTF
>TRBV7-9|12|TRBJ1-1|few
CASSLGGYEAFF
>TRBV24-1|14|TRBJ2-7|NA
CATSETGVLNEQYF